This TCR beta chain stems from a study of response to subunit inactivated influenza vaccine. The germline CDR1 and CDR2 sequences are SEHNR and FQNEAQ (reference sequence). The CDR3 has 15 residues. V was trimmed by 5 bases and J by 2 bases, leaving 14 bases between them. This clonotype was seen a handful of times. TCRdb reanalysed the RT-PCR reads using MiXCR and keeps one entry per CDR3 protein. The table includes under 750,000 distinct CDR3 sequences, around 11% detected once. This sequence joins TRBV7-9 and TRBJ2-3, with D possibly TRBD2 on 7 matching bases. The material sequenced was PBMCs from blood, taken on the day of vaccination. This receptor was taken from a man aged 50 to 60 who received an inactivated influenza vaccine. This CDR3 is CASSPAGASTDTQYF. The DNA for the CDR3 is TGTGCCAGCAGCCCGGCGGGGGCGTCCACAGATACGCAGTATTTT. Full variable domain (rest looked up from reference TRBV7-9 and TRBJ2-3): DTGVSQNPRHKITKRGQNVTFRCDPISEHNRLYWYRQTLGQGPEFLTYFQNEAQLEKSRLLSDRFSAERPKGSFSTLEIQRTEQGDSAMYLCASSPAGASTDTQYFGPGTRLTVL.